The subject of this entry is one TCR beta chain. As yet, its antigen is unknown. Some clones are missing from TCRdb's copy, which holds only in-frame ones; the method was immunoSEQ multiplex PCR. The table lists about 1.5 million clones, 95% to 99% of them singletons. The data were taken from a study of shared clonotypes between healthy human individuals. Study at large: Researchers assigned three CD4 naive, three CD4 memory, two CD8 naive and one CD8 memory plate to each donor. Study-level points and caveats: In the sorted subsets, rarefaction showed sequencing was incomplete despite large depth. The naive CD4 repertoires of a handful of donors were compared, and approximately 5.3% of clonotypes were shared.

The sequencing input was naive CD4+ T cells sorted from blood. Subset meaning: CD45RA+ positively selected. The sequence came from a man aged 25 to 40 in good health.

The CDR3 here is CASSRPSGGIHTIYF. CDR3 nucleotide sequence: TGTGCCAGCAGCCGGCCATCAGGGGGCATCCACACCATATATTTT. This sequence joins TRBV5-6 and TRBJ1-3, with 8 bases that match TRBD1. The germline V gene encodes CDR1 SGHDT and CDR2 YYEEEE. The CDR3 has 15 amino acids. Trimming at V came to 4 bases and at J to 8 bases, leaving 11 bases not matched to a gene.